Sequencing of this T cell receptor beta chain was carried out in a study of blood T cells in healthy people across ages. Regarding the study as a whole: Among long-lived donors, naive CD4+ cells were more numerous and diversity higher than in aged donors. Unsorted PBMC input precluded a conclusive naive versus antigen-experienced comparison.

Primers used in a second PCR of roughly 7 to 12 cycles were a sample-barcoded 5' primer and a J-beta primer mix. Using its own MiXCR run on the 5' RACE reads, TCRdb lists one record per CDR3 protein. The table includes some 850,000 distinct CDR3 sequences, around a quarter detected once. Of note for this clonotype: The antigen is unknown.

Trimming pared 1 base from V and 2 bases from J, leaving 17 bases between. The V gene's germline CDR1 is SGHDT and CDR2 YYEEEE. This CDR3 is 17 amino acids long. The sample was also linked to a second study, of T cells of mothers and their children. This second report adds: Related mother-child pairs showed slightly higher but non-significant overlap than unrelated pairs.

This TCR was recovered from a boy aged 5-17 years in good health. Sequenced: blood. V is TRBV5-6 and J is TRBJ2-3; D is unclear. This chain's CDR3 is CASSLSPPPGPTDTQYF. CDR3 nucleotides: TGTGCCAGCAGCTTGTCCCCCCCTCCAGGCCCCACAGATACGCAGTATTTT.